This TCR beta chain is drawn from a study of identical twins. Study-level findings and limits: Diverse VJ usage suggested most zero-insertion clonotypes were not invariant T cells. Twins showed weaker excess sharing in their beta out-of-frame sequences. Within cord blood, abundant beta clonotypes carried fewer insertions, but memory repertoires showed no such trend.

The CDR3 totals 14 residues. The V end lost 4 bases, the J end lost 5 bases, and 15 bases lay between the germline ends. Per germline, CDR1 SGHDT and CDR2 YYEEEE. TCRdb processed the 5' RACE reads anew with MiXCR; each CDR3 protein has one entry. The sample includes under 350,000 distinct CDR3 sequences, around 9.7% of them seen just once. This clonotype was observed at least ten times. Its antigen remains unknown. The sample was also linked to a second study, of yellow fever vaccine responses in identical twins. That publication notes: Convergence reportedly seemed to mark part of the twins' vaccine T cell response, with personalization marking the rest.

The rearrangement joins TRBV5-6 to TRBJ1-2; a weak D match, TRBD1 (5 bases). Specimen: CD8+ T cells sorted from blood. The receptor comes from a woman younger than 30 in good health. In DNA form, the CDR3 reads TGTGCCAGCAGCCTTTTGACAGTCTTATATGGCTACACCTTC. It encodes CASSLLTVLYGYTF.